Given below is one TCR beta chain in context. Its antigen is unknown. The data were taken from a study of post-analysis software for immune sequencing data. This CDR3 is 15 amino acids long. Trimming removed 0 bases from V and 3 bases from J, with 11 bases in between. CDR1 and CDR2 (germline): LNHNV, YYDKDF (reference sequence). Sequencing libraries made from TCR beta cDNA carried unique molecular identifiers. Using its own MiXCR run on the PCR reads, TCRdb lists one record per CDR3 protein. Among 650,000 to 850,000 distinct CDR3 sequences listed, about half were seen once. Study results and limitations: TRBV segments more frequent in patients than in controls numbered roughly 5 and included TRBV5-6, TRBV5-1 and TRBV20-1.

The sequence derives from a girl between 5 and 17 years old with multiple sclerosis. The chain couples TRBV15 to TRBJ2-5; the D gene is possibly TRBD1 (5 bases). Specimen: blood. The CDR3 here is CATSRDPTVEETQYF. CDR3 sequence (DNA): TGTGCCACCAGCAGAGATCCGACAGTGGAAGAGACCCAGTACTTC. Drawing the rest from reference TRBV15 and TRBJ2-5, the complete variable domain is DAMVIQNPRYQVTQFGKPVTLSCSQTLNHNVMYWYQQKSSQAPKLLFHYYDKDFNNEADTPDNFQSRRPNTSFCFLDIRSPGLGDTAMYLCATSRDPTVEETQYFGPGTRLLVL.